A selection of T cell receptor beta chains follows, all from one sample in a study of cytomegalovirus exposure and HLA in healthy donors. Libraries were prepared by immunoSEQ multiplex PCR; TCRdb keeps only in-frame clonotypes and omits some of them. The profile shows approximately 140,000 clones, just under 80% of them singletons. The material sequenced was PBMCs. Receptors originate from a man in his thirties or forties in good health and CMV-seronegative. CDR3s include the opening cysteine and the closing phenylalanine or tryptophan. The D gene is left open where the match is weak. The size field is filled for only some rows; it gives once, few, many or a size class.

few	TRBJ2-5	TRBD1	TRBV28	TGTGCCAGCAGTCACGGGGACAGAGAAGAGACCCAGTACTTC	CASSHGDREETQYF
-	TRBJ2-7	TRBD2	TRBV10-2	TGCGCCAGCAGTGAACCCTCTAGCGGGAGAGGCGAGCAGTACTTC	CASSEPSSGRGEQYF
-	TRBJ1-3	-	TRBV7-8	TGTGCCAGCAGCTTAGTCATTGGGAGGGAGTACACCATATATTTT	CASSLVIGREYTIYF
-	TRBJ2-5	TRBD1	TRBV6-1	TGTGCCAGCAGTGAAGGATGGGACAGAATGGGAAAAGAGACCCAGTACTTC	CASSEGWDRMGKETQYF
-	TRBJ2-1	-	TRBV18	TGTGCCAGCTCACTACAGGAGAGCTCCTACAATGAGCAGTTCTTC	CASSLQESSYNEQFF
-	TRBJ2-3	-	TRBV5-1	TGCGCCAGCAGCTTGAGGGGAGATACGCAGTATTTT	CASSLRGDTQYF
-	TRBJ1-6	TRBD1	TRBV5-1	TGCGCCAGCAGACCTGCCGGGACAGAGAATTCACCCCTCCACTTT	CASRPAGTENSPLHF
-	TRBJ1-2	-	TRBV5-3	TGTGCCAGAAGCCCAGGGGAGGGCCCATATACTTATGGCTACACCTTC	CARSPGEGPYTYGYTF
-	TRBJ2-2	-	TRBV5-8	TGTGCCAGCAGCCGAGGGACCGGGGAGCTGTTTTTT	CASSRGTGELFF
-	TRBJ2-7	-	TRBV5-1	TGCGCCAGCAGCTTGCGAGTCTCATCCGAGCAGTACTTC	CASSLRVSSEQYF
-	TRBJ2-7	-	TRBV7-2	TGTGCCAGCAGCTTAGACGTTAGCAGGACTTACGAGCAGTACTTC	CASSLDVSRTYEQYF
-	TRBJ2-7	TRBD1	TRBV19	TGTGCCAGTAGGCCGACAGGGAGCTCCTACGAGCAGTACTTC	CASRPTGSSYEQYF
-	TRBJ2-2	-	TRBV28	TGTGCCAGCGGTAGGAACACCGGGGAGCTGTTTTTT	CASGRNTGELFF
-	TRBJ2-1	TRBD2	TRBV27	TGTGCCAGTCTCTCGCTAGCGGGGACATACAATGAGCAGTTCTTC	CASLSLAGTYNEQFF
few	TRBJ2-3	-	TRBV7-9	TGTGCCAGCAGCCGCGGGGGCAGCACAGATACGCAGTATTTT	CASSRGGSTDTQYF
few	TRBJ1-1	-	TRBV2	TGTGCCAGCAGTGAATCCCCGGGGGGCGTCTACACTGAAGCTTTCTTT	CASSESPGGVYTEAFF
-	TRBJ2-3	-	TRBV25-1	TGTGCCAGCAGTTTCCCAGGCACAGATACGCAGTATTTT	CASSFPGTDTQYF
few	TRBJ2-7	-	TRBV19	TGTGCCAGTAGTCCTAGATTCCAGAGCTACGAGCAGTACTTC	CASSPRFQSYEQYF
-	TRBJ1-1	TRBD1	TRBV7-6	TGTGCCAGCAGCTTAGGCACAGGGGGCAGAACTGAAGCTTTCTTT	CASSLGTGGRTEAFF
-	TRBJ2-7	-	TRBV23-1	TGCGCCAGCAGCCGTGGACTGGAACAGTACTTC	CASSRGLEQYF
-	TRBJ2-7	TRBD1	TRBV6-5	TGTGCCAGCAGTTACGGGACAGGGGGCTCCTACGAGCAGTACTTC	CASSYGTGGSYEQYF
-	TRBJ1-1	TRBD1	TRBV27	TGTGCCAGCAGTTTATCGGGCCAGGGGGGCACTGAAGCTTTCTTT	CASSLSGQGGTEAFF
few	TRBJ2-1	-	TRBV28	TGTGCCAGCAGTTTCGGGGGAGCGGGCGAGCAGTTCTTC	CASSFGGAGEQFF
-	TRBJ1-1	TRBD1	TRBV5-1	TGCGCCAGCAGCTGGACAGGGGGGACTGAAGCTTTCTTT	CASSWTGGTEAFF
-	TRBJ2-2	-	TRBV27	TGTGCCAGCAGTTTCAGCGGCACCGGGGAGCTGTTTTTT	CASSFSGTGELFF
-	TRBJ2-5	TRBD2	TRBV9	TGTGCCAGCAGCCCCCTTGGGGCGGGAGGAGAAGAGACCCAGTACTTC	CASSPLGAGGEETQYF
-	TRBJ2-2	TRBD1	TRBV5-1	TGCGCCAGCAGCTGGGACGGACAGGGGAACACCGGGGAGCTGTTTTTT	CASSWDGQGNTGELFF
-	TRBJ2-7	-	TRBV18	TGTGCCAGCGCGAAGGGCGCGGGTACCTACGAGCAGTACTTC	CASAKGAGTYEQYF
-	TRBJ1-4	TRBD1	TRBV4-2	TGTGCCAGCAGCCACACCCTGACAGGGTCTAATGAAAAACTGTTTTTT	CASSHTLTGSNEKLFF
-	TRBJ2-7	TRBD1	TRBV5-1	TGCGCCAGCAGCTTGGCGACAGGGGTGTACGAGCAGTACTTC	CASSLATGVYEQYF
-	TRBJ2-7	-	TRBV7-8	TGTGCCAGCAGCTCAACTCGGGGTAGGTCCTACGAGCAGTACTTC	CASSSTRGRSYEQYF
-	TRBJ1-4	TRBD1	TRBV4-1	TGCGCCAGCAGCCACAATCCATCGGACAGGGAACCGGGAAAACTGTTTTTT	CASSHNPSDREPGKLFF